This T cell receptor (beta chain) was sequenced for a study of response to subunit inactivated influenza vaccine. TCRdb called the RT-PCR reads again in MiXCR, with one record for every CDR3 protein. In the table there are around 530,000 distinct CDR3 sequences, approximately 15% of which are singletons. In its sample, this clonotype was seen a few times. The CDR3 totals 16 residues. Trimming pared 0 bases from V and 1 base from J, leaving 9 bases between. Germline V gene lookup returns CDR1 LNHNV and CDR2 YYDKDF (reference sequence). Sequences were derived from CD4+ T cells sorted from PBMCs, sampled roughly 24 months after vaccination. The clonotype was recovered from a man aged 45 to 75 who received an inactivated influenza vaccine. V and J are TRBV15 and TRBJ2-2, with a weak D call TRBD1 (6 bases). The CDR3 DNA sequence: TGTGCCACCAGCAGAGATGAGACAGGGAACACCGGGGAGCTGTTTTTT. Protein product: CATSRDETGNTGELFF.